Below are 27 T cell receptor beta chains sequenced from a single sample in a study of lung T cells in sarcoidosis with Löfgren's syndrome. MiXCR, run by TCRdb on the reads, gives a single entry per CDR3 protein. The sample consists of under 20,000 distinct CDR3 sequences, over 20% of them appearing once. Specimen: CD4+ T cells from bronchoalveolar lavage. These receptor sequences come from a human donor with sarcoidosis (Löfgren's syndrome or another form), or a control subject (not recorded which).

The chain combines TRBV9 with TRBJ2-3; no clear D. The V gene lost 2 bases and the J gene lost 3 bases, with 4 bases spanning the gap. This CDR3 spans 12 amino acids. Germline CDR1 and CDR2: SGDLS and YYNGEE. The CDR3: CASSVETDTQYF. In nucleotides, the CDR3 is TGTGCCAGCAGCGTGGAAACAGATACGCAGTATTTT. Variable domain in full (rest from reference TRBV9 and TRBJ2-3): DSGVTQTPKHLITATGQRVTLRCSPRSGDLSVYWYQQSLDQGLQFLIQYYNGEERAKGNILERFSAQQFPDLHSELNLSSLELGDSALYFCASSVETDTQYFGPGTRLTVL.

This clonotype was picked up many times. This chain joins TRBV7-2 and TRBJ2-7; TRBD1 aligns across 7 bases. This CDR3 is built from 16 residues. V lost 4 bases to trimming and J lost 4 bases; unmatched junction nucleotides: 13. The germline CDR1 and CDR2 sequences are SGHTA and FQGNSA. DNA of the CDR3: TGTGCCAGCAGCTCAGCCGGGACAGCCGTCGCTTACGAGCAGTACTTC. Amino acid sequence: CASSSAGTAVAYEQYF. Looking up the rest from reference TRBV7-2 and TRBJ2-7 gives the full variable domain: GAGVSQSPSNKVTEKGKDVELRCDPISGHTALYWYRQSLGQGLEFLIYFQGNSAPDKSGLPSDRFSAERTGGSVSTLTIQRTQQEDSAVYLCASSSAGTAVAYEQYFGPGTRLTVT.

This clonotype was seen at least ten times. The chain combines TRBV4-1 with TRBJ2-5; 7 nucleotides align to TRBD2. The CDR3 runs 16 residues. The V gene's germline CDR1 is MGHRA and CDR2 YSYEKL. The V and J ends lost 0 bases and 5 bases, in that order; junction bases with no gene match: 9. CDR3 loop: CASSQDTREALETQYF. CDR3 sequence (DNA): TGCGCCAGCAGCCAAGATACTCGGGAGGCCCTGGAGACCCAGTACTTC.

At least ten counts were recorded for this clonotype. V usage is TRBV28 and J usage is TRBJ2-3; unclear D gene. CDR3 length: 14 amino acids. Deletions cut 2 bases from V and 2 bases from J, with 8 bases between. Germline loops: CDR1 MDHEN, CDR2 SYDVKM. CDR3: CASSLRFNTDTQYF. CDR3 DNA: TGTGCCAGCAGTTTAAGGTTTAACACAGATACGCAGTATTTT.

For this clonotype: It may be a read error: a sequence one base away is much more abundant. Lacking the conserved final phenylalanine or tryptophan, this CDR3 likely reflects a read error. The V call is TRBV7-9, the J call TRBJ2-2, with D perhaps TRBD1 (8 bases). Trimming took off 2 bases at V and 3 bases at J, with 13 bases between the two ends. The CDR3 extends over 16 amino acids. Germline V gene data show CDR1 as SEHNR and CDR2 as FQNEAQ (reference sequence). The CDR3 DNA reads as TGTGCCAGCAGCTTAAGAGCGGGACAGGACACCGGGGAGCTGTTTTCT. Protein product: CASSLRAGQDTGELFS.

This clonotype appeared a few times. The chain couples TRBV19 to TRBJ2-7; no clear D. Germline values: CDR1 LNHDA, CDR2 SQIVND (reference sequence). Trimming pared 4 bases from V and 0 bases from J, leaving 7 bases between. The length of the CDR3 is 13 residues. The CDR3 region is CASSKSSSYEQYF. The CDR3 nucleotides are TGTGCCAGTAGTAAGTCGAGCTCCTACGAGCAGTACTTC.

This clonotype was observed a few times. The V gene is TRBV5-1, the J gene TRBJ2-1; tentative D call: TRBD1 (7 bases). Germline assignment: CDR1 SGHRS and CDR2 YFSETQ. This CDR3 comprises 15 residues. V was trimmed by 1 base and J by 5 bases, leaving 13 bases between them. Here the CDR3 DNA reads TGCGCCAGCAGCTTGAACCAGGGGGGTAACAATGAGCAGTTCTTC. Its translation: CASSLNQGGNNEQFF.

This clonotype was observed many times. This CDR3 reads CSVGYGYTF. The CDR3 coding sequence is TGCAGCGTTGGGTATGGCTACACCTTC. The rearrangement links TRBV29-1 to TRBJ1-2; D is ambiguous. Germline loops: CDR1 SQVTM, CDR2 ANQGSEA. CDR3 length: 9 residues. V shed 4 bases and J shed 5 bases, with 2 bases lying between them.

V and J are TRBV29-1 and TRBJ2-3; D could derive from TRBD1 or TRBD2 (5 bases each). Germline lookup yields CDR1 SQVTM and CDR2 ANQGSEA. Trimming removed 0 bases from V and 3 bases from J, with 10 bases in between. CDR3 size: 14 residues. The CDR3 bases are TGCAGCGTTGAAGATCAGGGACGGACAGATACGCAGTATTTT. This gives the protein CSVEDQGRTDTQYF.

This clonotype was found many times. This sequence joins TRBV20-1 and TRBJ1-3; D remains unclear. This CDR3 region has 11 residues. V was cut by 3 bases and J by 9 bases, with 9 bases left in between. CDR1 is DFQATT and CDR2 is SNEGSKA in the germline V gene (reference sequence). CDR3 nucleotide sequence: TGCAGTGCTAGCTTGGTCGGCACCATATATTTT. This encodes CSASLVGTIYF.

This clonotype was picked up a small number of times. V is TRBV10-3 and J is TRBJ2-1; 12 bases map to TRBD2. This CDR3 spans 15 amino acids. CDR1 is ENHRY and CDR2 is SYGVKD in the germline V gene. With V trimmed by 6 bases and J by 8 bases, 8 bases remained unmatched. CDR3 sequence (DNA): TGTGCCATCAGCCTAACTAGCGGGAGGACGGATGAGCAGTTCTTC. This codes for CAISLTSGRTDEQFF.

Comment on this clonotype: This may be a read error: a much more frequent sequence differs by one nucleotide. The rearrangement links TRBV28 to TRBJ2-7; 7 bases fit TRBD1. The CDR3 length is 13 residues. CDR1 MDHEN and CDR2 SYDVKM come from the germline V gene. The CDR3 sequence is CACSLRQGYEQYF. CDR3 in DNA: TGTGCCTGCAGTTTGAGACAGGGCTACGAGCAGTACTTC.

Judged by abundance, this clonotype is medium-sized (0.01 to 0.1%). V gene TRBV27 combines with J gene TRBJ2-7, with 12 bases matching TRBD2. Germline loops: CDR1 MNHEY, CDR2 SMNVEV (reference sequence). Trimming removed 6 bases from V and 2 bases from J; junction bases left unmatched: 2. The CDR3 length is 14 residues. The CDR3 protein is CASSLAGGPYEQYF. The CDR3 region has the DNA TGTGCCAGCAGCCTAGCGGGAGGGCCCTACGAGCAGTACTTC.

The chain couples TRBV3-1 to TRBJ1-5, with 12 positions matching TRBD1. This CDR3 comprises 16 residues. Germline V gives CDR1 LGHDT, CDR2 YNNKEL (reference sequence). The ends lost 4 bases at V and 3 bases at J; junction bases unmatched: 4. CDR3 loop: CASSPGTGGFNQPQHF. The CDR3 nucleotides are TGTGCCAGCAGCCCGGGGACAGGGGGCTTCAATCAGCCCCAGCATTTT.

This clonotype was picked up many times. V is TRBV7-2 and J is TRBJ1-2; the D is unclear. V gave up 1 base and J gave up 0 bases, with 9 bases separating them. CDR1 SGHTA and CDR2 FQGNSA come from the germline V gene. The CDR3 sequence is 15 residues long. CDR3 amino acids: CASSLGATPNYGYTF. The CDR3 region has the DNA TGTGCCAGCAGCTTAGGGGCGACTCCTAACTATGGCTACACCTTC.

This chain connects TRBV5-1 to TRBJ2-3; no reliable D call. The CDR3 length is 16 residues. Germline V gives CDR1 SGHRS, CDR2 YFSETQ. Trimming pared 0 bases from V and 1 base from J, leaving 12 bases between. The CDR3 reads CASSLGVDIGTDTQYF. CDR3 DNA sequence: TGCGCCAGCAGCTTGGGAGTCGATATCGGCACAGATACGCAGTATTTT.

This clonotype came up a few times. The rearrangement links TRBV29-1 to TRBJ2-1; D gene uncertain. From germline, CDR1 is SQVTM and CDR2 ANQGSEA. V gave up 6 bases and J gave up 0 bases, with 12 bases separating them. CDR3 length: 14 residues. The CDR3 reads CSVWTPSSYNEQFF. CDR3 sequence (DNA): TGCAGCGTATGGACCCCCAGCTCCTACAATGAGCAGTTCTTC.

J is TRBJ1-5 and V is TRBV4-1, with D tentatively TRBD1 (6 bases). Germline V gene data show CDR1 as MGHRA and CDR2 as YSYEKL. The CDR3 length is 15 residues. The germline V and J ends were trimmed by 6 bases and 0 bases, with 12 bases remaining between them. CDR3 bases: TGCGCCAGCAGTACCAGGGGTTATAGCAATCAGCCCCAGCATTTT. Amino acids: CASSTRGYSNQPQHF.

This clonotype showed up many times. The gene calls are TRBV24-1 and TRBJ2-5, with D unresolved. Germline CDR1 KGHDR, CDR2 SFDVKD. V was trimmed by 4 bases and J by 1 base, leaving 12 bases between them. This CDR3 is built from 15 residues. CDR3 protein: CATSDRDVAQETQYF. The CDR3 nucleotides are TGTGCCACCAGTGACCGAGATGTTGCCCAAGAGACCCAGTACTTC.

This clonotype has at least ten counts. The chain couples TRBV28 to TRBJ2-6, with D uncertain. Germline values: CDR1 MDHEN, CDR2 SYDVKM. CDR3 length: 12 amino acids. With 3 bases removed from V and 4 bases from J, the gap between germline ends came to 1 base. This CDR3 reads CASSFGANVLTF. The CDR3 nucleotides are TGTGCCAGCAGTTTCGGGGCCAACGTCCTGACTTTC.

Notes on this clonotype: This may arise from a read error, as a much more abundant clone is one base away. The chain uses TRBV7-2 and TRBJ2-7; D is undetermined. The CDR3 is 14 residues long. Per germline, CDR1 SGHTA and CDR2 FQGNSA. With 5 bases removed from V and 6 bases from J, the gap between germline ends came to 17 bases. The CDR3 bases are TGTGCCAGCAGCCCCCGGGCCTTAGCCGGCGAGCAGTACTTC. Protein: CASSPRALAGEQYF.

This clonotype has only one observation. One junction end disagrees with the germline gene, perhaps due to a read error. The rearrangement links TRBV7-9 to TRBJ1-1, with 8 nucleotides matching TRBD1. This CDR3 is built from 16 residues. Germline CDR1 and CDR2: SEHNR and FQNEAQ (reference sequence). CDR3 protein: CANSSHPQGANTEAFF. The CDR3 region has the DNA TGTGCCAACAGCTCGCATCCGCAGGGGGCCAACACTGAAGCTTTCTTT.

This clonotype is medium-sized (0.01 to 0.1%) by share. The chain combines TRBV27 with TRBJ2-3, with a possible D match to TRBD1 (6 bases). The CDR3 has 13 amino acids. V was clipped by 3 bases and J by 3 bases, with 7 bases between them. Germline values: CDR1 MNHEY, CDR2 SMNVEV (reference sequence). The CDR3: CASSFQGTDTQYF. The DNA for the CDR3 is TGTGCCAGCAGTTTCCAGGGGACAGATACGCAGTATTTT.

Remarks on this clonotype: With a much larger clone just one base away, this may be a read error. CDR3 protein: CASSLERYNEQFF. CDR3 bases: TGTGCCAGCAGCTTAGAGCGGTACAATGAGCAGTTCTTC. The J gene is TRBJ2-1, the V gene TRBV5-4; D possibly corresponds to TRBD2 (5 bases). Trimming took 2 bases from V and 4 from J, leaving 7 bases between them. The CDR3 runs 13 residues. Germline CDR1 SGHNT, CDR2 YYREEE (reference sequence).

Details on this clonotype: Possible read error: a much larger clone is one base away. The CDR3 does not end in the conserved phenylalanine or tryptophan, so this is likely a read error. The CDR3 is CSAKGTAGVDEQFS. The CDR3 DNA is TGCAGTGCTAAAGGGACCGCGGGGGTTGATGAGCAGTTCTCC. The chain recombines TRBV20-1 with TRBJ2-1; the match to TRBD2 covers 7 bases. V dropped 4 bases and J dropped 8; count of bases not matched to a gene: 11. Germline CDR1 reads DFQATT; CDR2 reads SNEGSKA (reference sequence). CDR3 length equals 14 residues.

This clonotype has a handful of counts. The J gene is TRBJ2-1, the V gene TRBV5-1; 11 bases align to TRBD2. V gave up 0 bases and J gave up 7 bases; unmatched junction bases: 6. The CDR3 spans 16 residues. Germline CDR1 SGHRS, CDR2 YFSETQ. The CDR3 here is CASSLVALAGENEQFF. The CDR3 DNA follows: TGCGCCAGCAGCTTGGTAGCACTAGCGGGGGAGAATGAGCAGTTCTTC.

This clonotype was found once. A read error may explain this, as a much larger clone is one base away. V gene TRBV10-3 combines with J gene TRBJ1-1; 8 bases fit TRBD1. This CDR3 region has 13 residues. The germline V gene encodes CDR1 ENHRY and CDR2 SYGVKD. This CDR3 reads CAKKDRGDTEASF. CDR3 nucleotide sequence: TGTGCCAAGAAAGACAGGGGAGACACTGAAGCTTCCTTT.